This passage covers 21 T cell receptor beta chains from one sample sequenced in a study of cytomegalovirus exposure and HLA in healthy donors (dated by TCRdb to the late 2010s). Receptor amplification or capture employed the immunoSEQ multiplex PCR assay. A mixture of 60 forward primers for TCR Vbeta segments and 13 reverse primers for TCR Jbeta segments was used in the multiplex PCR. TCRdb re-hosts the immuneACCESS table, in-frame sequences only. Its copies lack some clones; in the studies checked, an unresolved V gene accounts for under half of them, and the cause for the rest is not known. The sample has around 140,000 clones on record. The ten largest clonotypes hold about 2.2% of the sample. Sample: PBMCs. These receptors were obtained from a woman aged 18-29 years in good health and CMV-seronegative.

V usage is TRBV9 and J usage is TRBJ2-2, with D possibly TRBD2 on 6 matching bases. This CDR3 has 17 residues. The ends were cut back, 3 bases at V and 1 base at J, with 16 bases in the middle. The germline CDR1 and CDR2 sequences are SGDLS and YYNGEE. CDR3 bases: TGTGCCAGCAGCGAGGGAGGAGGAGTCCTGAACACCGGGGAGCTGTTTTTT. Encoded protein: CASSEGGGVLNTGELFF.

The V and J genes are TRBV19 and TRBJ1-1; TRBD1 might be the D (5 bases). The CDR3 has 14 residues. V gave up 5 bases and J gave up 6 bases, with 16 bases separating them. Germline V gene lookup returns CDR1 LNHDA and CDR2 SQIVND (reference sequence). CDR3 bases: TGTGCCAGTAGTCCAGGGTCGATTTACCCTGAAGCTTTCTTT. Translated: CASSPGSIYPEAFF.

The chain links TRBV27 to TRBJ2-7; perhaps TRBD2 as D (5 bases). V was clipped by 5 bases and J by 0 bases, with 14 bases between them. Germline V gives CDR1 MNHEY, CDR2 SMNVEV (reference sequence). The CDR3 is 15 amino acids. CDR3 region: CASSRSSRSSYEQYF. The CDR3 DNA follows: TGTGCCAGCAGTCGTTCTAGCCGCAGCTCCTACGAGCAGTACTTC.

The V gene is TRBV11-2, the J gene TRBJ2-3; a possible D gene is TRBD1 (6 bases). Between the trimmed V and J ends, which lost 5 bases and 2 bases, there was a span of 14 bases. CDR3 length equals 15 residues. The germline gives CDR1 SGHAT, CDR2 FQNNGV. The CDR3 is CASSRMTGLTDTQYF. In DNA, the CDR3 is TGTGCCAGCAGCCGAATGACAGGTCTCACAGATACGCAGTATTTT.

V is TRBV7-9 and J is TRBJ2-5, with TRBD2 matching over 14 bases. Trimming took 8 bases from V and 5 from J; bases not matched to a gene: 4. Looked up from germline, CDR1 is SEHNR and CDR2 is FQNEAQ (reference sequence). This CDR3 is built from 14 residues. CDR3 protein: CASGTSGRSETQYF. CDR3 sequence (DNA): TGTGCCAGCGGGACTAGCGGGAGATCGGAGACCCAGTACTTC.

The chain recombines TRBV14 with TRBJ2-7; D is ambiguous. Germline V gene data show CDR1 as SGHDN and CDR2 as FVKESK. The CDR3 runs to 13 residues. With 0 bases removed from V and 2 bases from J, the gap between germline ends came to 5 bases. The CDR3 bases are TGTGCCAGCAGCCAAGACCCTACCTACGAGCAGTACTTC. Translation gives CASSQDPTYEQYF.

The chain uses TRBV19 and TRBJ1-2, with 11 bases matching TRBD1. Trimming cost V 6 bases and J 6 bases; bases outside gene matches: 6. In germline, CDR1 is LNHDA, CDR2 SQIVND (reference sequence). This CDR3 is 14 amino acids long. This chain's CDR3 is CASRDPGQGDGYTF. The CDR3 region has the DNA TGTGCCAGTAGAGATCCGGGACAGGGGGATGGCTACACCTTC.

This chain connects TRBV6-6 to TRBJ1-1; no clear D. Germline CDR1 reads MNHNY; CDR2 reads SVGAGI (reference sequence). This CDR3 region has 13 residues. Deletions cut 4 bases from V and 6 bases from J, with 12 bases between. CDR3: CASSSPLYPEAFF. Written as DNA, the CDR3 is TGTGCCAGCAGTTCCCCCCTTTATCCTGAAGCTTTCTTT.

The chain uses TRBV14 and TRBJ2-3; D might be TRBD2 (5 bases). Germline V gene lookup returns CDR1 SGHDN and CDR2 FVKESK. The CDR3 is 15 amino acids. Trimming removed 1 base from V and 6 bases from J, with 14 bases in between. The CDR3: CASSQVRTYGDTQYF. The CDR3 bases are TGTGCCAGCAGCCAAGTCCGGACTTATGGGGATACGCAGTATTTT. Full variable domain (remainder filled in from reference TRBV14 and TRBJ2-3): EAGVTQFPSHSVIEKGQTVTLRCDPISGHDNLYWYRRVMGKEIKFLLHFVKESKQDESGMPNNRFLAERTGGTYSTLKVQPAELEDSGVYFCASSQVRTYGDTQYFGPGTRLTVL.

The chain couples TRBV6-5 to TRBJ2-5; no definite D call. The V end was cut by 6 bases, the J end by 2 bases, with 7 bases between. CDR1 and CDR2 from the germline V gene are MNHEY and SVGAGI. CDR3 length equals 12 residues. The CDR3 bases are TGTGCCAGCAGCTCCCCTCAAGAGACCCAGTACTTC. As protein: CASSSPQETQYF.

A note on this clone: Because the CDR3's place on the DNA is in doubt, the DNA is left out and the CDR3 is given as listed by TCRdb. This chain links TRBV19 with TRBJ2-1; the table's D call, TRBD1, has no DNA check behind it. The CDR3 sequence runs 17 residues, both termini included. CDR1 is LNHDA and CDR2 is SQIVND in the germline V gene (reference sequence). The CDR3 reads CASSSGQGAPRNNEQFF.

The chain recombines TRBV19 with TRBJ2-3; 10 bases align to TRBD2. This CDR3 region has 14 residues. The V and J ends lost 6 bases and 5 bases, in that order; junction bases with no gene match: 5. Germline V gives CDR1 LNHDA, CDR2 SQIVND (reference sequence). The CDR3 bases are TGTGCCAGTAGCCTAGCGGGAGAGGAAGATACGCAGTATTTT. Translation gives CASSLAGEEDTQYF.

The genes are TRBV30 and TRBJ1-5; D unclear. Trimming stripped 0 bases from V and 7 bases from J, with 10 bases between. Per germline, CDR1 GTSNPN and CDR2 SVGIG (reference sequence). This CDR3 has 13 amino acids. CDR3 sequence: CAWSVEGPQPQHF. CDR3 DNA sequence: TGTGCCTGGAGTGTAGAGGGTCCCCAGCCCCAGCATTTT.

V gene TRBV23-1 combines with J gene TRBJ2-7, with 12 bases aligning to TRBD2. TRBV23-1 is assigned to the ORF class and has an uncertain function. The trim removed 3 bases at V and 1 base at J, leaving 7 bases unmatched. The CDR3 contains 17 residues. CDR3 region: CASSQPLLAGGSYEQYV. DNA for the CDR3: TGCGCCAGCAGTCAGCCACTACTAGCGGGAGGTTCCTACGAGCAGTACGTC.

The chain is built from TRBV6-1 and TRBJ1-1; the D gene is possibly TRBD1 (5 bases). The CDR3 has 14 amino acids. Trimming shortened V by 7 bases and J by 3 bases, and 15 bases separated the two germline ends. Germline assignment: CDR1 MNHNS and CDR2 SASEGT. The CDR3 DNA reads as TGTGCCAGCACAGGGCGGATCGGGTACACTGAAGCTTTCTTT. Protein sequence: CASTGRIGYTEAFF.

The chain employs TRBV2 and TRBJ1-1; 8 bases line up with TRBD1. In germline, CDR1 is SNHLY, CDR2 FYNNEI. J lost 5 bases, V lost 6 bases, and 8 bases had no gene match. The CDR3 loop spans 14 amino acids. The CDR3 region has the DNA TGTGCCAGCAGGGAGACAGGGGTGGTGACTGAAGCTTTCTTT. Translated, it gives CASRETGVVTEAFF.

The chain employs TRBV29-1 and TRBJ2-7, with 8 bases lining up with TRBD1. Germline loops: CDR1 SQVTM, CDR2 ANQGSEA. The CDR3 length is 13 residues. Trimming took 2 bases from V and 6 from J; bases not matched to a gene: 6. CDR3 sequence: CSVERQGSLEQYF. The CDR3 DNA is TGCAGCGTTGAACGACAGGGGTCTCTCGAGCAGTACTTC.

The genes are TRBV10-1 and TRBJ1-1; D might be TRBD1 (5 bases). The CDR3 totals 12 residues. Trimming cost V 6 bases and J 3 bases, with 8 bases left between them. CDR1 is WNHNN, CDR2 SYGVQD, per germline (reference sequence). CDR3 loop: CASSETDTEAFF. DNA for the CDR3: TGCGCCAGCAGCGAGACAGACACTGAAGCTTTCTTT.

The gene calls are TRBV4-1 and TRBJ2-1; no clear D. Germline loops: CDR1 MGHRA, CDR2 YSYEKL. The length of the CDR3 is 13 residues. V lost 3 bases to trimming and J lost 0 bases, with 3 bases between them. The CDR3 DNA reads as TGCGCCAGCAGCCAGAGCTCCTACAATGAGCAGTTCTTC. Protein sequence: CASSQSSYNEQFF.

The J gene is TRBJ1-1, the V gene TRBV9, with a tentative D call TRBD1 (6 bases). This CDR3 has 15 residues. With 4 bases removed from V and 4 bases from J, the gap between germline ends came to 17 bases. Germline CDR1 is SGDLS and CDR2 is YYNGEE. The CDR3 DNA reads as TGTGCCAGCAGCCCCTCGGGGGGGGGCGGCACTGAAGCTTTCTTT. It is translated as CASSPSGGGGTEAFF.

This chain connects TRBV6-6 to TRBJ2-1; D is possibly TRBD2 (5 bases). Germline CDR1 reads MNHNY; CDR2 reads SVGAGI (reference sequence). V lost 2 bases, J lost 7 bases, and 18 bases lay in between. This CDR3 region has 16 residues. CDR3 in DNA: TGTGCCAGCAGTTACCCCGATTTGGACTGGGATAATGAGCAGTTCTTC. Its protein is CASSYPDLDWDNEQFF.